Given below is one T cell receptor (beta chain) in context. The sample is drawn from a study of CDR3 diversity in severe acne. Each CDR3 protein is one row after TCRdb ran MiXCR on the PCR reads. The repertoire holds some 84,000 distinct CDR3 sequences, with 45% to 55% as singletons. After removal of 11 bases from V and 6 bases from J, the junction contained 10 bases not matched to a gene. The CDR3 extends over 14 amino acids. Germline CDR1 reads KGHDR; CDR2 reads SFDVKD. Sequenced: blood. V gene TRBV24-1 combines with J gene TRBJ2-3, with 10 bases matching TRBD2. The origin of this receptor is a male donor in good health, serving as a control. In DNA, the CDR3 is TGTGCCATAGGGACTAGCGAGCCCTGGGATACGCAGTATTTT. It codes for CAIGTSEPWDTQYF.